The source of this T cell receptor (beta chain) is a study of blood T cell repertoires in COVID-19. The table lists this clone with a count of one. This CDR3 region has 13 residues. Germline values: CDR1 SQVTM, CDR2 ANQGSEA. The J segment lost 6 bases and the V segment lost 6 bases, leaving 5 bases of the junction unmatched. Assay: immunoSEQ multiplex PCR; the TCRdb copy retains only in-frame clones and omits some. The sample yields some 240,000 clones, 89% seen once. The chain has TRBV29-1 and TRBJ2-1; the match to TRBD1 covers 10 bases. Specimen: peripheral blood. The TCR comes from a woman aged 40-49 years who had recovered from COVID-19. The CDR3 here is CSVKTGGINEQFF. The CDR3 DNA reads TGCAGCGTAAAGACAGGGGGCATCAATGAGCAGTTCTTC.